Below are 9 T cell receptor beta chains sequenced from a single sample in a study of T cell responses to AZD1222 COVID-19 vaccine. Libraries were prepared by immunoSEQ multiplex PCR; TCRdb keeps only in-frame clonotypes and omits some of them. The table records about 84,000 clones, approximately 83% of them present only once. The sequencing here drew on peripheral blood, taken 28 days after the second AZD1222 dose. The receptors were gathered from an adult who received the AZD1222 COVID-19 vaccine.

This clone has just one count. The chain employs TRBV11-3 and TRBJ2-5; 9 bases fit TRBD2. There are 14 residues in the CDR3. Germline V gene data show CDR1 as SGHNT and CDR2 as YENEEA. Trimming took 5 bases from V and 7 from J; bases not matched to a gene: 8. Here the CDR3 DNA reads TGTGCCAGCAGCCGTAGCGGGGGAGGTGGGACCCAGTACTTC. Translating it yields CASSRSGGGGTQYF. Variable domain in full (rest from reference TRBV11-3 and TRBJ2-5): EAGVVQSPRYKIIEKKQPVAFWCNPISGHNTLYWYLQNLGQGPELLIRYENEEAVDDSQLPKDRFSAERLKGVDSTLKIQPAELGDSAVYLCASSRSGGGGTQYFGPGTRLLVL.

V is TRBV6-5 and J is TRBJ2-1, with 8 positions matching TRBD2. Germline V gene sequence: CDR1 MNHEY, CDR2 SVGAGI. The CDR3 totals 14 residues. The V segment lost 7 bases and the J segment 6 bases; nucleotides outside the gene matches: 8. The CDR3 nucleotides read TGTGCCAGCAAGGCGGGGGGCTCGGGCAATGAGCAGTTCTTC. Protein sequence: CASKAGGSGNEQFF.

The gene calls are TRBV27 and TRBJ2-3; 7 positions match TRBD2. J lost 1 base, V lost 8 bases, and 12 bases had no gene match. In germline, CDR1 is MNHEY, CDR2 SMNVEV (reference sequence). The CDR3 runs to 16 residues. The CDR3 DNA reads TGTGCCAGCTGGGGGGGTGGGGTGTGGGGCACAGATACGCAGTATTTT. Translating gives CASWGGGVWGTDTQYF.

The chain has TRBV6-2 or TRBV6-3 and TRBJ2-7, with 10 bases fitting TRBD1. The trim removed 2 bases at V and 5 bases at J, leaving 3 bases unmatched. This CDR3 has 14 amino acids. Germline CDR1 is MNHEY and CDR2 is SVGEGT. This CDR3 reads CASSYTGTGDEQYF. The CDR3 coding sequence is TGTGCCAGCAGTTACACCGGGACAGGGGACGAGCAGTACTTC.

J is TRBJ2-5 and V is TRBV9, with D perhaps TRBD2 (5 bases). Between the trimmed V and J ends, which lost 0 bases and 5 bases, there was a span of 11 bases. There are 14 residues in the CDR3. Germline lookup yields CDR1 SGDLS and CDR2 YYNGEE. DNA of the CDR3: TGTGCCAGCAGCGTAGTTGGTAGCGCTGAGACCCAGTACTTC. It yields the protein CASSVVGSAETQYF. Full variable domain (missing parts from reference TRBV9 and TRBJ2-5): DSGVTQTPKHLITATGQRVTLRCSPRSGDLSVYWYQQSLDQGLQFLIQYYNGEERAKGNILERFSAQQFPDLHSELNLSSLELGDSALYFCASSVVGSAETQYFGPGTRLLVL.

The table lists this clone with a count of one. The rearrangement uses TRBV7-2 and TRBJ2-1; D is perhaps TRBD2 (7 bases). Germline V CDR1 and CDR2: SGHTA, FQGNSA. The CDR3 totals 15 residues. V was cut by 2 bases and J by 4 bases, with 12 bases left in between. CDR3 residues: CASSLRGGLYNEQFF. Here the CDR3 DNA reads TGTGCCAGCAGCTTAAGGGGGGGCCTATACAATGAGCAGTTCTTC.

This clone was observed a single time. The DNA of the CDR3 is TGTGCCAGCAGTGCCTCGGACAGTCCCACCGGGGAGCTGTTTTTT. This sequence encodes CASSASDSPTGELFF. V usage is TRBV6-4 and J usage is TRBJ2-2, with D possibly matching TRBD1 (6 bases). Trimming shortened V by 4 bases and J by 4 bases, and 13 bases separated the two germline ends. This CDR3 region has 15 residues. Germline values: CDR1 MRHNA, CDR2 SNTAGT.

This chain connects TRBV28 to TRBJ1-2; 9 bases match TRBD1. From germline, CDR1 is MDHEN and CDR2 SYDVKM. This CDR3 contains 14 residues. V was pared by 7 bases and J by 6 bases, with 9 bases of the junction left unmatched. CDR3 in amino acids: CASNTPGTGNGYTF. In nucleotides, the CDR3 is TGTGCCAGCAACACCCCCGGGACAGGGAATGGCTACACCTTC.

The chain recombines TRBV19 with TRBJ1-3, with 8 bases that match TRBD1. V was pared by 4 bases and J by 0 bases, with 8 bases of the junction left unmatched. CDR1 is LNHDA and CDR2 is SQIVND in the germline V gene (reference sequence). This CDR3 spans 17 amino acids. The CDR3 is CASSNHGQGNSGNTIYF. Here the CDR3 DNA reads TGTGCCAGTAGTAACCATGGACAGGGAAACTCTGGAAACACCATATATTTT.